This T cell receptor beta chain was identified in a study of CD8+ T cells in alopecia areata. As to treatment: oral pan-JAK inhibitor, 5-10 mg twice daily. Isolated RNA was reverse transcribed into cDNA used as the sequencing template. Here immunoSEQ multiplex PCR was the method, and the copy in TCRdb shows in-frame clones only, minus some. In the table there are about 200,000 clones, approximately 57% of which are singletons. Germline V gene data show CDR1 as SGHAT and CDR2 as FQNNGV. CDR3 length equals 15 residues. Trimming pared 3 bases from V and 3 bases from J, leaving 12 bases between. This sequence joins TRBV11-2 and TRBJ2-1, with D maybe TRBD1 (7 bases). The sample was CD4+ T cells sorted from blood, taken at week 24, from a patient treated with tofacitinib. The source of this sequence is a human donor with alopecia areata. The CDR3 loop is CASSFQGGYYNEQFF. The CDR3 region has the DNA TGTGCCAGCAGCTTTCAGGGGGGTTACTACAATGAGCAGTTCTTC.